This entry lists 7 T cell receptor beta chains sequenced from one sample in a study of T cells after posttransplantation cyclophosphamide. Profiling relied on immunoSEQ multiplex PCR, and the TCRdb table lists in-frame clones only, not all of them. The specimen gives roughly 32,000 clones without singletons; the ten biggest hold approximately 4.3%. Sequenced sample: PBMCs. The receptors were gathered from a woman aged 25 to 39 in good health and a related stem cell transplant donor.

This clone was seen at least ten times. V usage is TRBV2 and J usage is TRBJ2-7; TRBD1 agrees at 10 bases. There are 17 residues in the CDR3. V shed 4 bases and J 3 bases; nucleotides not matched to a gene: 12. Germline values: CDR1 SNHLY, CDR2 FYNNEI. CDR3 coding DNA: TGTGCCAGCAGTGTAGGAAGAGGGGACAGGGGTGACTACGAGCAGTACTTC. Its translation: CASSVGRGDRGDYEQYF. Filled out from reference TRBV2 and TRBJ2-7, the complete variable domain reads EPEVTQTPSHQVTQMGQEVILRCVPISNHLYFYWYRQILGQKVEFLVSFYNNEISEKSEIFDDQFSVERPDGSNFTLKIRSTKLEDSAMYFCASSVGRGDRGDYEQYFGPGTRLTVT.

This clone occurred many times. The chain uses TRBV29-1 and TRBJ1-1; D may be TRBD1 (5 bases). CDR3 length equals 14 residues. Germline-derived CDR1 and CDR2 are SQVTM and ANQGSEA. V was cut by 0 bases and J by 11 bases, with 19 bases left in between. CDR3 in DNA: TGCAGCGTTGAAGATGGGGGGGTAAGCTCGCGGGCTTTCTTT. Protein product: CSVEDGGVSSRAFF.

Ten or more counts support this clone. Written as DNA, the CDR3 is TGCGCCAGCAAGGGGACAGCCCTTAATGAAAAACTGTTTTTT. This gives the protein CASKGTALNEKLFF. V and J are TRBV5-1 and TRBJ1-4, with 7 positions matching TRBD1. Germline V gives CDR1 SGHRS, CDR2 YFSETQ. Trimming took 6 bases from V and 4 from J; bases not matched to a gene: 6. CDR3 size: 14 residues. Drawing the rest from reference TRBV5-1 and TRBJ1-4, the complete variable domain is KAGVTQTPRYLIKTRGQQVTLSCSPISGHRSVSWYQQTPGQGLQFLFEYFSETQRNKGNFPGRFSGRQFSNSRSEMNVSTLELGDSALYLCASKGTALNEKLFFGSGTQLSVL.

This clone was detected many times. The V gene is TRBV7-2, the J gene TRBJ1-2, with TRBD1 as a possible D gene (5 bases). The germline gives CDR1 SGHTA, CDR2 FQGNSA. Trimming stripped 0 bases from V and 6 bases from J, with 11 bases between. The CDR3 has 14 amino acids. CDR3 DNA: TGTGCCAGCAGCTTAGCGTTACAGGCCCATGGCTACACCTTC. Protein: CASSLALQAHGYTF.

This clone has just a few counts. The J gene is TRBJ2-7, the V gene TRBV6-5; no clear D gene. The CDR3 has 13 residues. CDR1 MNHEY and CDR2 SVGAGI come from the germline V gene. V was clipped by 7 bases and J by 2 bases, with 12 bases between them. The CDR3 nucleotides read TGTGCCAGCAAACCGGCCGCGGCCTACGAGCAGTACTTC. Protein sequence: CASKPAAAYEQYF.

This clone came up many times. J is TRBJ2-1 and V is TRBV30, with 10 bases identical to TRBD2. This CDR3 is 13 amino acids long. J was trimmed by 9 bases and V by 4 bases; bases with no gene match: 6. CDR1 and CDR2 from the germline V gene are GTSNPN and SVGIG (reference sequence). In DNA form, the CDR3 reads TGTGCCTGGATCGGGACTAGCGAGGTTGAGCAGTTCTTC. Translation: CAWIGTSEVEQFF.

The table lists this clone with many counts. The V call is TRBV5-6, the J call TRBJ2-1, with D possibly being TRBD2 (7 bases). This CDR3 contains 13 residues. Germline loops: CDR1 SGHDT, CDR2 YYEEEE. Trimming pared 6 bases from V and 16 bases from J, leaving 23 bases between. The CDR3 DNA reads TGTGCCAGCACCCCGGGGGGAGGACAGCGGCAATTCTTC. Amino acids: CASTPGGGQRQFF.